The following is a T cell receptor (beta chain) sequence with its context. This CDR3 has 15 amino acids. Germline values: CDR1 SGHRS, CDR2 YFSETQ. Trimming removed 0 bases at V and 7 bases at J, with 14 bases between. The entry originates in a study of identical twins. TCRdb called the 5' RACE reads again in MiXCR, with one record for every CDR3 protein. This repertoire shows more than 600,000 distinct CDR3 sequences, around a sixth found once; its top ten account for less than 15%. This same sample was also part of a study on T cells expressing NK-cell markers. That publication notes: It was sorted CD3+CD56-NKG2C+, CD3+CD56+NKG2C- and CD3+CD56+NKG2C+ T cells that provided the TCR beta repertoires. Among eight sequenced donors, seven carried HCMV seropositivity while one was seronegative. For 6 or 7 donors, the dominant NKG2C+ clonotypes made up roughly 1.0-7.0% of their CD8+ T cells. Topping the CD3+CD56-NKG2C+ fraction as well were these clonotypes, in a few donors.

The source material was PBMCs. This sequence originates from a woman aged 18 to 35 in good health. The chain employs TRBV5-1 and TRBJ1-5, with D perhaps matching TRBD1 (6 bases). DNA for the CDR3: TGCGCCAGCAGCTTGGATGGGCAGGGGCAGCAGCCCCAGCATTTT. This encodes CASSLDGQGQQPQHF.